This T cell receptor (beta chain) was sequenced in a study of T cells in Graves' hyperthyroidism and ophthalmopathy. Findings and limits, study-wide: Classification by a 13 V-J model distinguished ophthalmopathy from stable hyperthyroidism.

Clinical symptoms, serum thyroxine, TRAb, thyroid ultrasound and orbital computed tomography informed diagnoses. About this clonotype: Its target is not known.

RNA transcripts provided the source from which TCR beta CDR3 regions were amplified. The HTBI primer set was used in a first-round RT-PCR of the TCR CDR3. TCRdb independently ran MiXCR on the multiplex PCR reads; one entry per CDR3 protein. Here the sample spans 490,000 or so distinct CDR3 sequences, 15% to 20% being singletons. The TCR sequence derives from a man in his forties with Graves' ophthalmopathy. Specimen: blood.

CDR3 residues: CASSYPSGPNNEQFF. DNA of the CDR3: TGTGCCAGCAGTTACCCCAGCGGGCCTAACAATGAGCAGTTCTTC. V usage is TRBV6-5 and J usage is TRBJ2-1, with a weak D call TRBD2 (6 bases). Between the trimmed V and J ends, which lost 2 bases and 5 bases, there was a span of 13 bases. The length of the CDR3 is 15 residues. Germline V lookup: CDR1 MNHEY, CDR2 SVGAGI.